Each of the 4 T cell receptor beta chains below was sequenced from the same sample in a study of blood T cell repertoires in COVID-19. TCRdb keeps only in-frame clones here, not all; method: immunoSEQ multiplex PCR. This table has about 430,000 clones, about 88% appearing once. Sample: PBMCs or T cells enriched from blood (not recorded which). All receptors come from a woman aged 18-29 years who had been exposed to COVID-19.

The chain couples TRBV2 to TRBJ2-3, with 16 positions matching TRBD2. Unmatched junction bases numbered 7, after V lost 3 bases and J lost 1 base. The germline V gene encodes CDR1 SNHLY and CDR2 FYNNEI. There are 19 residues in the CDR3. CDR3 sequence (DNA): TGTGCCAGCAGTGACCCCGGGACTAGCGGGGGGGCCGGCACAGATACGCAGTATTTT. This sequence encodes CASSDPGTSGGAGTDTQYF. Looking up the rest from reference TRBV2 and TRBJ2-3 gives the full variable domain: EPEVTQTPSHQVTQMGQEVILRCVPISNHLYFYWYRQILGQKVEFLVSFYNNEISEKSEIFDDQFSVERPDGSNFTLKIRSTKLEDSAMYFCASSDPGTSGGAGTDTQYFGPGTRLTVL.

The J gene is TRBJ1-1, the V gene TRBV20-1; D perhaps matches TRBD1 (5 bases). The V gene lost 3 bases and the J gene lost 6 bases, with 8 bases spanning the gap. The germline CDR1 and CDR2 sequences are DFQATT and SNEGSKA (reference sequence). The CDR3 runs to 11 residues. CDR3 DNA: TGCAGTGCTAGTGGGGGGGCTGAAGCTTTCTTT. Translating gives CSASGGAEAFF.

The V and J genes are TRBV28 and TRBJ1-5, with D possibly matching TRBD1 (6 bases). Germline V gives CDR1 MDHEN, CDR2 SYDVKM. Trimming took 7 bases from V and 6 from J, leaving 22 bases between them. The CDR3 runs to 16 residues. CDR3 loop: CASKDRGGQEGQPQHF. As DNA, the CDR3 is TGTGCCAGCAAAGACCGGGGGGGGCAGGAGGGTCAGCCCCAGCATTTT.

The chain couples TRBV2 to TRBJ2-2; D is perhaps TRBD2 (6 bases). The CDR3 is 15 residues long. CDR1 SNHLY and CDR2 FYNNEI come from the germline V gene. Between the trimmed V and J ends, which lost 7 bases and 4 bases, there was a span of 16 bases. The CDR3 sequence: CASTTYMRGTGELFF. CDR3 nucleotide sequence: TGTGCCAGCACTACCTATATGCGGGGCACCGGGGAGCTGTTTTTT.